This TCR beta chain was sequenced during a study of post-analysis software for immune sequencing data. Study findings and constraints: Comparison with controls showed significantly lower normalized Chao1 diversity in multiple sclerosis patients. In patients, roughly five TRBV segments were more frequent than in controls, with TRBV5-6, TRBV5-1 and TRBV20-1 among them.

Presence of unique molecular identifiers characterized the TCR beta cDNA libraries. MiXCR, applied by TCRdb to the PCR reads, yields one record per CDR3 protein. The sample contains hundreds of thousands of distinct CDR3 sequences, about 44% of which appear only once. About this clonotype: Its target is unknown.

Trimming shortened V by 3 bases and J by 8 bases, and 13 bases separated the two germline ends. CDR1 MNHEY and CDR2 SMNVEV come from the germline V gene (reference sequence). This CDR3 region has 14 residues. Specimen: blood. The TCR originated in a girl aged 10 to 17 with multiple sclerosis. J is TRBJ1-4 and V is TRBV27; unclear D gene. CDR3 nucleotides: TGTGCCAGCAGTTTGGGCCCGGCAAGGGAAAAACTGTTTTTT. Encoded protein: CASSLGPAREKLFF.